The clone carrying this T cell receptor (beta chain) has a handful of counts. What it recognizes is unknown. RNA transcripts were the template for amplifying TCR beta CDR3 regions. TCR CDR3 regions were first amplified by RT-PCR with HTBI primers. One entry per CDR3 protein, called by TCRdb with MiXCR from the multiplex PCR reads. The table records almost 500,000 distinct CDR3 sequences, about 22% of them present only once. The data derive from a study of T cells in Graves' hyperthyroidism and ophthalmopathy. Germline V gene data show CDR1 as SEHNR and CDR2 as FQNEAQ (reference sequence). V lost 5 bases and J 4 bases, leaving 6 bases between the germline ends. This CDR3 region has 12 residues. Study-wide results and caveats: The model's output predicted ophthalmopathy at a median of around 6.9 months prior to onset. Ophthalmopathy could be told apart from stable hyperthyroidism with a 13 V-J model.

This clonotype originated in a woman aged 70-85 years with Graves' ophthalmopathy. Sequencing was carried out using blood. The chain has TRBV7-9 and TRBJ2-4; no reliable D call. The CDR3 spells CASSRDKNIQYF. CDR3 nucleotide sequence: TGTGCCAGCAGCCGAGATAAAAACATTCAGTACTTC.